This TCR beta chain was captured in a study of shared clonotypes between healthy human individuals. This table comes from immunoSEQ multiplex PCR, and its TCRdb copy is limited to in-frame clones, with some not included. Of approximately 2,300,000 clones listed, about nine tenths are singletons. Remarks on this clone: The sample holds other DNA sequences that translate to the same CDR3.

The sequencing sample was made of naive CD4+ T cells from PBMCs. The subset: CD45RA+ positively selected. This clonotype was sampled from a man aged 18 to 35 in good health. Some clones in this sample may be carry-over from other donors' samples.

CDR3 amino acids: CASSPTGSGNTIYF. The CDR3 DNA follows: TGTGCCAGCAGCCCGACAGGCTCTGGAAACACCATATATTTT. The chain has TRBV14 and TRBJ1-3, with TRBD1 as a possible D gene (6 bases). Germline V gene sequence: CDR1 SGHDN, CDR2 FVKESK. CDR3 length: 14 residues. Trimming took 4 bases from V and 0 from J, leaving 7 bases between them.